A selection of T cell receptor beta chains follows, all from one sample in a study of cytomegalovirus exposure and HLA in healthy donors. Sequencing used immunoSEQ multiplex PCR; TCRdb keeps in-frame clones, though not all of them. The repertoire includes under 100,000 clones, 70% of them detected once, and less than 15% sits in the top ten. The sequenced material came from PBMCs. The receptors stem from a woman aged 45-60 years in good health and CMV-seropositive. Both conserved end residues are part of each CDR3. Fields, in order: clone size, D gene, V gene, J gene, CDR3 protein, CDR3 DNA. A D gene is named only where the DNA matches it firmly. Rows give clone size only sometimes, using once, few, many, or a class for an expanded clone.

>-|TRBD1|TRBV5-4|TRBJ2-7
CATHGDRANEQYF
TGTGCCACTCATGGGGACAGGGCTAACGAGCAGTACTTC
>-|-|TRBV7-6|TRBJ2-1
CASSKQDGGEQFF
TGTGCCAGCAGCAAACAAGACGGGGGTGAGCAGTTCTTC
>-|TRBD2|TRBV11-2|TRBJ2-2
CASSVASGLSTGELFF
TGTGCCAGCAGTGTTGCTAGCGGGTTGAGCACCGGGGAGCTGTTTTTT
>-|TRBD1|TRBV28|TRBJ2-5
CASSQQGADVETQYF
TGTGCCAGCAGCCAACAGGGGGCGGATGTCGAGACCCAGTACTTC
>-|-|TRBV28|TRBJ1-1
CASRGRGDTEAFF
TGTGCCAGCAGGGGACGGGGGGACACTGAAGCTTTCTTT
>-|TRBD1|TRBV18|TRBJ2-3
CASSSGTGPTDTQYF
TGTGCCAGCTCTTCCGGGACAGGGCCCACAGATACGCAGTATTTT
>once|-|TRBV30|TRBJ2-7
CAWSYGGEVQRYF
TGTGCCTGGAGTTATGGGGGCGAAGTTCAGCGGTACTTC
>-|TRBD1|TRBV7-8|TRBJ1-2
CASSLGGGTGAYGYTF
TGTGCCAGCAGCTTAGGTGGGGGGACAGGGGCCTATGGCTACACCTTC
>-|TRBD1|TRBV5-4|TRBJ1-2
CASSLGRGLYGYTF
TGTGCCAGCAGCTTGGGCAGGGGGTTATATGGCTACACCTTC
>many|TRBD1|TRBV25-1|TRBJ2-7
CASSDGTVGSYEQYF
TGTGCCAGCAGTGACGGGACAGTAGGGTCCTACGAGCAGTACTTC
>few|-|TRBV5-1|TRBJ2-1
CASSLVGLSNEQFF
TGCGCCAGCAGCTTGGTTGGCCTTTCGAATGAGCAGTTCTTC
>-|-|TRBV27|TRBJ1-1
CASSWSGRGTEAFF
TGTGCCAGCAGTTGGTCGGGAAGGGGGACTGAAGCTTTCTTT
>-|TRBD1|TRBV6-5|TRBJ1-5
CASSDGVGQQPQHF
TGTGCCAGCAGTGATGGGGTGGGACAGCAGCCCCAGCATTTT
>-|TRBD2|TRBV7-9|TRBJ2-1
CASSLAGGPSNEQFF
TGTGCCAGCAGCCTAGCGGGAGGGCCGTCAAATGAGCAGTTCTTC
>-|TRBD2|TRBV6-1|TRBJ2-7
CASSEALAGIYEQYF
TGTGCCAGCAGTGAAGCGCTAGCGGGAATTTACGAGCAGTACTTC
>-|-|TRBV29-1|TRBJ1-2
CSVARGGASGYTF
TGCAGCGTTGCAAGGGGGGGGGCTTCTGGCTACACCTTC
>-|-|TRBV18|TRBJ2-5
CASSPPGVLNGTQYF
TGTGCCAGCTCCCCACCCGGGGTCTTAAACGGGACCCAGTACTTC
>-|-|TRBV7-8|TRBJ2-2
CASSRRQANTGELFF
TGTGCCAGCAGCCGACGACAGGCGAACACCGGGGAGCTGTTTTTT
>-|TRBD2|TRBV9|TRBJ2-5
CASSPWGGPGVKTQYF
TGTGCCAGCAGCCCCTGGGGGGGACCTGGTGTAAAGACCCAGTACTTC
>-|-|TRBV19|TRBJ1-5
CASSLLQGNIGNQPQHF
TGTGCCAGTAGTCTCCTACAGGGAAACATTGGCAATCAGCCCCAGCATTTT
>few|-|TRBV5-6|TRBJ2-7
CASTASLTGSYEQYF
TGTGCCAGCACCGCCTCTTTGACGGGCTCCTACGAGCAGTACTTC
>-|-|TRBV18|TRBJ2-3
CASSPPRKAGFTDTQYF
TGTGCCAGCTCACCACCGAGGAAGGCGGGATTCACAGATACGCAGTATTTT
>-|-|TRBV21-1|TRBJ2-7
CASRSTGPYEQYF
TGTGCCAGCAGATCGACAGGACCCTACGAGCAGTACTTC
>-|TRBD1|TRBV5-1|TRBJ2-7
CASSLANGQGTYEQYF
TGCGCCAGCAGCTTGGCCAATGGACAGGGAACCTACGAGCAGTACTTC
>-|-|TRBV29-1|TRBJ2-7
CSVEYVDGLQNGQYF
TGCAGCGTTGAATATGTCGACGGACTACAGAACGGGCAGTACTTC
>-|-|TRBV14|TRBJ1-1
CASSQVQALNTEAFF
TGTGCCAGCAGCCAAGTACAGGCGTTGAACACTGAAGCTTTCTTT
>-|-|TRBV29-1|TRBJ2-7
CSAEEAYEQYF
TGCAGCGCAGAGGAGGCATACGAGCAGTACTTC
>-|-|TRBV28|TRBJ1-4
CASSLWRSPTNEKLFF
TGTGCCAGCAGTTTATGGAGAAGCCCAACTAATGAAAAACTGTTTTTT
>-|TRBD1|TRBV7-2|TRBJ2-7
CASSLGMGTGGEQYF
TGTGCCAGCAGCTTAGGAATGGGGACAGGGGGCGAGCAGTACTTC
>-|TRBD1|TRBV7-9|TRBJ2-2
CSSSFRQGATGELFF
TGTTCCAGCAGCTTTCGACAGGGGGCCACCGGGGAGCTGTTTTTT
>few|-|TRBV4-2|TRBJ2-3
CASSRGGPSTDTQYF
TGTGCCAGCAGCCGGGGGGGCCCTAGCACAGATACGCAGTATTTT
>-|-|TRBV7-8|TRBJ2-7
CASSSLPQGLAGEEQYF
TGTGCCAGCAGCTCATTACCCCAGGGACTCGCCGGGGAAGAGCAGTACTTC
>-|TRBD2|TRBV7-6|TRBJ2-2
CASSGLKSGSPGELFF
TGTGCCAGCAGCGGACTTAAGAGCGGGAGCCCCGGGGAGCTGTTTTTT
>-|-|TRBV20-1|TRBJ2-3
CSGEVDTTQYF
TGCAGTGGAGAGGTGGACACGACGCAGTATTTT
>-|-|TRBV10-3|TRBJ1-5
CAISESRHENSNQPQHF
TGTGCCATCAGTGAGTCGAGGCATGAGAATAGCAATCAGCCCCAGCATTTT
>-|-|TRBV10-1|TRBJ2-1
CASSESRVTYNEQFF
TGCGCCAGCAGTGAGTCCAGGGTAACCTACAATGAGCAGTTCTTC
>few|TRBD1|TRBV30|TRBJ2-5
CAWNTGGLRETQYF
TGTGCCTGGAATACAGGGGGTCTTAGGGAGACCCAGTACTTC
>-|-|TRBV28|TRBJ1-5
CASSLFDRSIGNQPQHF
TGTGCCAGCAGTTTATTCGACAGGTCTATAGGCAATCAGCCCCAGCATTTT
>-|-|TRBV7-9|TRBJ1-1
CASSPEMNTEAFF
TGTGCCAGCAGCCCTGAGATGAACACTGAAGCTTTCTTT
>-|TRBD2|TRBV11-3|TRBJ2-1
CASSTRTSVNEQFF
TGTGCCAGCAGCACTCGGACTAGCGTAAATGAGCAGTTCTTC
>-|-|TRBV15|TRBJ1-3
CATSRDSSSGNTIYF
TGTGCCACCAGCAGGGACAGTAGCTCTGGAAACACCATATATTTT
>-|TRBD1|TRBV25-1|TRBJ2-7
CASSEWDRVVYEQYF
TGTGCCAGCAGTGAATGGGACAGGGTAGTCTACGAGCAGTACTTC
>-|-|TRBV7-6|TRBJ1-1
CASSLSGANTEAFF
TGTGCCAGCAGCTTAAGCGGAGCGAACACTGAAGCTTTCTTT
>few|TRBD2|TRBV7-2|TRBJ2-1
CASSQGLAGSPYNEQFF
TGTGCCAGCAGCCAGGGACTAGCTGGGAGTCCCTACAATGAGCAGTTCTTC
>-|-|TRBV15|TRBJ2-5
CATSRGGAGVRETQYF
TGTGCCACCAGCAGAGGGGGGGCGGGAGTTCGGGAGACCCAGTACTTC
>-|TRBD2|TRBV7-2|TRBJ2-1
CASRPRASGNHNEQFF
TGTGCCAGCAGACCCCGGGCTAGCGGGAACCACAATGAGCAGTTCTTC
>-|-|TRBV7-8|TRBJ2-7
CASSLSAPEGEQYF
TGTGCCAGCAGCTTAAGCGCTCCCGAGGGCGAGCAGTACTTC
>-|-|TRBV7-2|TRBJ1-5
CASTLGQNQPQHF
TGTGCCAGCACCCTGGGGCAGAATCAGCCCCAGCATTTT
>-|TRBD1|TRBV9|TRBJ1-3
CASSLGTDSGNTIYF
TGTGCCAGCAGCCTAGGGACAGACTCTGGAAACACCATATATTTT